This T cell receptor (beta chain) was observed in a study of PD-L1 blockade in urothelial cancer. About the research overall: Starting at some point between 2014 and 2015, patients were given atezolizumab (1,200 mg intravenously every 3 weeks). Blood underwent analysis 3 weeks (second dose) and 6 weeks after treatment began.

The V gene end was trimmed by 6 bases and the J gene end by 1 base; junction bases not matched to a gene: 4. CDR1 and CDR2 from the germline V gene are MNHEY and SVGAGI. This CDR3 region has 14 residues. Generated by immunoSEQ multiplex PCR, the TCRdb table keeps only in-frame clones and is missing some. Here the sample spans 30,000 to 45,000 clones, around 88% being singletons. Patients were living with locally advanced or metastatic urothelial carcinoma. Anywhere from 1 to 8 samples came from each patient, spanning pretreatment and on-treatment. The clonotype was recovered from a man between 60 and 75 years old with urothelial cancer. The V call is TRBV6-5, the J call TRBJ2-7; 9 nucleotides agree with TRBD2. The material was PBMCs, obtained around atezolizumab (anti-PD-L1) treatment. The DNA of the CDR3 is TGTGCCAGCAGAGGGCTAGCGGGGTCCTACGAGCAGTACTTC. This translates into CASRGLAGSYEQYF.